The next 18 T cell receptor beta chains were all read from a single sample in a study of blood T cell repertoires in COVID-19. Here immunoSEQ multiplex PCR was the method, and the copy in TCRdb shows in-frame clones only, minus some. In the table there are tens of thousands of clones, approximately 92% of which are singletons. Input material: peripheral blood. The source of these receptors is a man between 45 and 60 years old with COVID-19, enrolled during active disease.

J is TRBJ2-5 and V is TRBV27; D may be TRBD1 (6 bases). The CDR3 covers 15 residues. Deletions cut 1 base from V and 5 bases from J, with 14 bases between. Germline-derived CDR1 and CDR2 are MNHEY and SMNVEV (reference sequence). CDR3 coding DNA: TGTGCCAGCAGTTTATTAGGGGGAGATGTGGAGACCCAGTACTTC. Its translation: CASSLLGGDVETQYF.

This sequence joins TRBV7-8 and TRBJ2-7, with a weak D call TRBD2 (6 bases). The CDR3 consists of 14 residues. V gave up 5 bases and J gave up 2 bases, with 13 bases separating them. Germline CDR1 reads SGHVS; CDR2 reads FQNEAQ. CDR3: CASSLRDGPYEQYF. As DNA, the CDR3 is TGTGCCAGCAGCCTGCGGGACGGCCCCTACGAGCAGTACTTC. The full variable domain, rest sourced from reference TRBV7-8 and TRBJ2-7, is GAGVSQSPRYKVAKRGQDVALRCDPISGHVSLFWYQQALGQGPEFLTYFQNEAQLDKSGLPSDRFFAERPEGSVSTLKIQRTQQEDSAVYLCASSLRDGPYEQYFGPGTRLTVT.

The CDR3 loop is CASSLGQGGSYGYTF. The CDR3 DNA is TGCGCCAGCAGCTTGGGCCAGGGTGGGTCCTATGGCTACACCTTC. The V call is TRBV5-1, the J call TRBJ1-2; TRBD1 might be the D (5 bases). Germline-derived CDR1 and CDR2 are SGHRS and YFSETQ. The V end was cut by 0 bases, the J end by 4 bases, with 13 bases between. This CDR3 is 15 amino acids long. Full variable domain (remainder filled in from reference TRBV5-1 and TRBJ1-2): KAGVTQTPRYLIKTRGQQVTLSCSPISGHRSVSWYQQTPGQGLQFLFEYFSETQRNKGNFPGRFSGRQFSNSRSEMNVSTLELGDSALYLCASSLGQGGSYGYTFGSGTRLTVV.

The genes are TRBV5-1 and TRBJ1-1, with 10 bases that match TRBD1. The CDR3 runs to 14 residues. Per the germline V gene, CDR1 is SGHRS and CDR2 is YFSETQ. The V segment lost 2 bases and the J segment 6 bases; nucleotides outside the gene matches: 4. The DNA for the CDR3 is TGCGCCAGCAGCTTATGGACAGGGGGAGCTGAAGCTTTCTTT. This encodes CASSLWTGGAEAFF.

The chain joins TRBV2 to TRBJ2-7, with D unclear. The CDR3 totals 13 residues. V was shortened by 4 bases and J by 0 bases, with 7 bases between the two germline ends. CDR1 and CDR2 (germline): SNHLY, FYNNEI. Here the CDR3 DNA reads TGTGCCAGCAGTGGCCAGATCTCCTACGAGCAGTACTTC. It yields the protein CASSGQISYEQYF.

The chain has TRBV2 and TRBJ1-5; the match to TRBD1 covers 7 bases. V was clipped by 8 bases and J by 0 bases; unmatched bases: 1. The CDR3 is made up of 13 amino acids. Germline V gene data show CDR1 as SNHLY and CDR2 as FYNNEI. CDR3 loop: CASDRDSNQPQHF. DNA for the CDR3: TGTGCCAGCGACAGGGATAGCAATCAGCCCCAGCATTTT.

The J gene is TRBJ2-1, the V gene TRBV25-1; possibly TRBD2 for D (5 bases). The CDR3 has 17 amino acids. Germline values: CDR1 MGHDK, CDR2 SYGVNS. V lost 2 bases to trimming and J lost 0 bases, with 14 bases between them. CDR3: CASSELLAASSYNEQFF. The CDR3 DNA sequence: TGTGCCAGCAGTGAACTCCTAGCTGCGAGCTCCTACAATGAGCAGTTCTTC.

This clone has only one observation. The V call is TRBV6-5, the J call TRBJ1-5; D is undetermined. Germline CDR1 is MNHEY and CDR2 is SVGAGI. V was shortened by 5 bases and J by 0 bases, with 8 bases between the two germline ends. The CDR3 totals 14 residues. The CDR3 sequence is CASSPSYSNQPQHF. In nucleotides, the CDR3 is TGTGCCAGCAGTCCCAGTTATAGCAATCAGCCCCAGCATTTT.

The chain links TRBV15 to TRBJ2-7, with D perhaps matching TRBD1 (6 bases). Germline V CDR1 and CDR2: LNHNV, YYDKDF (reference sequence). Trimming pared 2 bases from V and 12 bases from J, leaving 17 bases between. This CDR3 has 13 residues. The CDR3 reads CATSRSLQGGLYF. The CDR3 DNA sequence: TGTGCCACCAGCAGAAGCCTACAGGGTGGTCTGTACTTC.

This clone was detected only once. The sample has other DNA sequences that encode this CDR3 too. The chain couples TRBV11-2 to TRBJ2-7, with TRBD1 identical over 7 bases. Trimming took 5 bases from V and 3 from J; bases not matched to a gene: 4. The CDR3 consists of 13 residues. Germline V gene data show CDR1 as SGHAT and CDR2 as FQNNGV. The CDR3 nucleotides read TGTGCCAGCAGCCTTGACAGGGACTACGAGCAGTACTTC. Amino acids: CASSLDRDYEQYF.

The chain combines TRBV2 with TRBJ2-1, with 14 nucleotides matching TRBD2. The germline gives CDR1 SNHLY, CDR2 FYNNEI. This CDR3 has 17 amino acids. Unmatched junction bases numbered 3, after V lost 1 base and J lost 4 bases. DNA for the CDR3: TGTGCCAGCAGTGAAGTTGGACTAGCGGGAGGATACAATGAGCAGTTCTTC. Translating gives CASSEVGLAGGYNEQFF.

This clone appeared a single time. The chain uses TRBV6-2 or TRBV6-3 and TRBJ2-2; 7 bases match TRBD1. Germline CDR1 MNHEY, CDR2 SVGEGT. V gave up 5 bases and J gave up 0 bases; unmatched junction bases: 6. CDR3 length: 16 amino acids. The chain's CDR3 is CASSPSGTANTGELFF. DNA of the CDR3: TGTGCCAGCAGTCCCTCCGGGACAGCGAACACCGGGGAGCTGTTTTTT.

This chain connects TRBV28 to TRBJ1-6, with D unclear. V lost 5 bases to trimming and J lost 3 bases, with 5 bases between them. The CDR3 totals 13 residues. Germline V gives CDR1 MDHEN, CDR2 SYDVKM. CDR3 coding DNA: TGTGCCAGCAGTCGGGACTATAATTCACCCCTCCACTTT. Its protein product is CASSRDYNSPLHF. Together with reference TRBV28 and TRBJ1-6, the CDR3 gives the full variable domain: DVKVTQSSRYLVKRTGEKVFLECVQDMDHENMFWYRQDPGLGLRLIYFSYDVKMKEKGDIPEGYSVSREKKERFSLILESASTNQTSMYLCASSRDYNSPLHFGNGTRLTVT.

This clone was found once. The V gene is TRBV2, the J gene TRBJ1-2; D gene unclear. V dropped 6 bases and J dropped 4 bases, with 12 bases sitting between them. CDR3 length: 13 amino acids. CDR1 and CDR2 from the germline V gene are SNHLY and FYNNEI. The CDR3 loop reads CASSLESLYGYTF. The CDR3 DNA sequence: TGTGCCAGCAGCCTGGAGTCCCTCTATGGCTACACCTTC.

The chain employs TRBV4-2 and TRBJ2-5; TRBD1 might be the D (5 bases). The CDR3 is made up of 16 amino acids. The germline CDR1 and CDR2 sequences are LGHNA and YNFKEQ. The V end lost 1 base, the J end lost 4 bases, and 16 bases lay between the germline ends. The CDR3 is CASSQGGQGRLETQYF. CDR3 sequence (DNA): TGTGCCAGCAGCCAAGGGGGCCAGGGAAGATTAGAGACCCAGTACTTC.

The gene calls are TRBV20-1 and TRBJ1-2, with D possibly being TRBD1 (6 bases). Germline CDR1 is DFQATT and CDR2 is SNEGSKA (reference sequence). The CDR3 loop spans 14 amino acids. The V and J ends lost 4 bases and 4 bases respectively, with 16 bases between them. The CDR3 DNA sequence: TGCAGTGCTACTGAGACAGGCGGATTCTATGGCTACACCTTC. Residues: CSATETGGFYGYTF.

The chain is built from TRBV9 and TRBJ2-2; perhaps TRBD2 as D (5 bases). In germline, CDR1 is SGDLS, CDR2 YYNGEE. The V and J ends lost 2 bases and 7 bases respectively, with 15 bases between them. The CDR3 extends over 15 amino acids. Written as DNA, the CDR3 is TGTGCCAGCAGCGTGGACTCCGCCAGCGGCGGGGAGCTGTTTTTT. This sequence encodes CASSVDSASGGELFF.

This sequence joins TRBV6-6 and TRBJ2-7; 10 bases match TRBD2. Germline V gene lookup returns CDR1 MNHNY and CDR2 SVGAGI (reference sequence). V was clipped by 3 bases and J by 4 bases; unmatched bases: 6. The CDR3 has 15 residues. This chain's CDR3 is CASSYDLAGVYEQYF. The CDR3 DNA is TGTGCCAGCAGTTATGATCTAGCGGGAGTTTACGAGCAGTACTTC.